These T cell receptor beta chains were read from a single sample in a study of PD-L1 blockade in urothelial cancer. Repertoires were generated with immunoSEQ multiplex PCR, while TCRdb's copy carries only in-frame clones and drops some. The sample yields approximately 80,000 clones, about four fifths seen once. The sequencing here drew on PBMCs, taken around atezolizumab (anti-PD-L1) treatment. All receptors derive from a man in his 70s with urothelial cancer. Both conserved end residues are part of each CDR3. D genes are given only for firm matches. Clone size, where shown, is once, few, many, or a class for clones that have expanded.

j_gene	v_gene	d_gene	abundance	CDR3aa	CDR3nt
TRBJ2-4	TRBV5-1	TRBD2	NA	CASSLTSGALNIQYF	TGCGCCAGCAGCCTGACTAGCGGGGCCCTAAACATTCAGTACTTC
TRBJ2-7	TRBV18	NA	once	CASSPTPSAYEQYF	TGTGCCAGCTCACCGACCCCCAGCGCCTACGAGCAGTACTTC
TRBJ2-1	TRBV7-2	NA	NA	CASSARDEQFF	TGTGCCAGCAGCGCGCGGGATGAGCAGTTCTTC
TRBJ1-1	TRBV7-2	TRBD1	NA	CASSLRTGSHTEAFF	TGTGCCAGCAGCTTAAGGACAGGGAGTCATACTGAAGCTTTCTTT
TRBJ1-2	TRBV6-1	NA	NA	CASSEPPESYGYTF	TGTGCCAGCAGTGAACCCCCTGAGTCCTATGGCTACACCTTC
TRBJ1-2	TRBV2	TRBD1	NA	CASSENWTGEGYTF	TGTGCCAGCAGTGAAAACTGGACAGGGGAGGGCTACACCTTC
TRBJ2-7	TRBV7-2	TRBD1	NA	CASSKPGQSSYEQYF	TGTGCCAGCAGCAAACCGGGACAGAGCTCCTACGAGCAGTACTTC
TRBJ2-1	TRBV10-1	TRBD2	NA	CASSVTSGGAPQFF	TGCGCCAGCAGTGTAACTAGCGGGGGGGCCCCGCAGTTCTTC
TRBJ2-3	TRBV6-6	TRBD2	NA	CASSQRGGRGDTQYF	TGTGCCAGCAGTCAGCGGGGGGGCCGGGGAGATACGCAGTATTTT
TRBJ1-1	TRBV5-1	NA	NA	CASKTSDYSEAFF	TGCGCCAGCAAGACAAGTGATTATTCTGAAGCTTTCTTT
TRBJ2-2	TRBV19	NA	NA	CASSRSITGELFF	TGTGCCAGTAGTAGAAGCATCACCGGGGAGCTGTTTTTT
TRBJ2-5	TRBV11-1	NA	NA	CASSRERQETQYF	TGTGCCAGCAGCCGGGAGAGACAAGAGACCCAGTACTTC
TRBJ2-1	TRBV2	TRBD2	NA	CASIRTSGEGEQFF	TGTGCCAGCATAAGGACTAGCGGGGAGGGTGAGCAGTTCTTC
TRBJ1-1	TRBV6-5	NA	NA	CASSYEGYYTEAFF	TGTGCCAGCAGTTACGAGGGTTATTACACTGAAGCTTTCTTT
TRBJ1-1	TRBV9	NA	NA	CASSPQARGNTEAFF	TGTGCCAGCAGCCCCCAAGCACGAGGGAACACTGAAGCTTTCTTT
TRBJ1-1	TRBV16	TRBD1	NA	CASSHRQGYTEAFF	TGTGCCAGCAGCCACCGACAGGGTTACACTGAAGCTTTCTTT
TRBJ2-1	TRBV19	TRBD2	NA	CASSITGGGAFF	TGTGCCAGTAGTATAACGGGGGGAGGTGCGTTCTTC
TRBJ1-4	TRBV5-4	NA	NA	CASSSGRGLGEKLFF	TGTGCCAGCAGCTCCGGAAGGGGGTTAGGGGAAAAACTGTTTTTT
TRBJ2-7	TRBV7-8	TRBD2	NA	CASSIGGGSYEQYF	TGTGCCAGCAGCATCGGGGGGGGCTCCTACGAGCAGTACTTC
TRBJ2-3	TRBV9	NA	NA	CASSAAGGAIDTQYF	TGTGCCAGCAGCGCAGCCGGAGGTGCAATAGATACGCAGTATTTT
TRBJ1-5	TRBV5-1	NA	few	CASSPSDRTNQPQHF	TGCGCCAGCAGCCCGTCAGACAGGACCAATCAGCCCCAGCATTTT
TRBJ2-5	TRBV7-2	NA	NA	CASSSGLETQYF	TGTGCCAGCAGCTCGGGGTTGGAGACCCAGTACTTC
TRBJ2-1	TRBV11-2	NA	once	CASSLGGAGDRHNEQFF	TGTGCCAGCAGCTTAGGGGGGGCGGGAGACAGACACAATGAGCAGTTCTTC
TRBJ1-4	TRBV29-1	NA	NA	CSADDGGTNEKLFF	TGCAGCGCGGATGACGGAGGCACTAATGAAAAACTGTTTTTT
TRBJ2-5	TRBV5-4	NA	NA	CASSSRKGASEEQYF	TGTGCCAGCAGCTCACGCAAGGGAGCCTCGGAAGAGCAGTACTTC
TRBJ1-4	TRBV28	NA	NA	CASTADRDKREKLFF	TGTGCCAGCACCGCCGACCGGGACAAACGGGAAAAACTGTTTTTT
TRBJ2-3	TRBV6-4	TRBD2	few	CASKWLAGGRDTQYF	TGTGCCAGCAAATGGCTAGCGGGAGGGCGAGATACGCAGTATTTT
TRBJ1-1	TRBV11-3	NA	NA	CASSLDSGSTEAFF	TGTGCCAGCAGCTTAGATTCCGGGAGCACTGAAGCTTTCTTT
TRBJ2-7	TRBV11-2	TRBD2	NA	CASSWGLAGEYEQYF	TGTGCCAGCAGCTGGGGGCTAGCGGGAGAGTACGAGCAGTACTTC
TRBJ2-2	TRBV18	TRBD1	NA	CASSPGQGTTGELFF	TGTGCCAGCTCACCTGGACAGGGTACCACCGGGGAGCTGTTTTTT
TRBJ2-7	TRBV5-3	NA	NA	CASSLGGEYEQYF	TGTGCCAGCAGCCTAGGGGGGGAATACGAGCAGTACTTC
TRBJ1-5	TRBV5-8	NA	NA	CASSFRTERQPQHF	TGTGCCAGCAGCTTTCGGACAGAACGACAGCCCCAGCATTTT